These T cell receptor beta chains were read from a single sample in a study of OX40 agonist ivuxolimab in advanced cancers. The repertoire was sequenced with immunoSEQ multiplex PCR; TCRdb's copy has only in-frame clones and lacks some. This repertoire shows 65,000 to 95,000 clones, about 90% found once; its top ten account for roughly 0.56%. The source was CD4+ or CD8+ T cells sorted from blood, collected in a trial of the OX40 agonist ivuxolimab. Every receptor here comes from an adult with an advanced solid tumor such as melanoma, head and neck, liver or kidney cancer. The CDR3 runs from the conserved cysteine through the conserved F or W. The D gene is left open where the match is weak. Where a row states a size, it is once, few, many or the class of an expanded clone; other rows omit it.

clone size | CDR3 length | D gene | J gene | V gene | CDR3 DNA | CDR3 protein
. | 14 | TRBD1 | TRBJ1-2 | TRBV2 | TGTGCCAGCAGTTCGACAGGGAGGAACTATGGCTACACCTTC | CASSSTGRNYGYTF
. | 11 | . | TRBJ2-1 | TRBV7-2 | TGTGCCAGCAGCACCTACAATGAGCAGTTCTTC | CASSTYNEQFF
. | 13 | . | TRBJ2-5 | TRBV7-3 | TGTGCCAGCAGCTTGGAACCCCAAGAGACCCAGTACTTC | CASSLEPQETQYF
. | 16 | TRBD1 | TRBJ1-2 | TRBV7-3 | TGTGCCAGCAGCCCCGGGACAGCCGGACTATTCTATGGCTACACCTTC | CASSPGTAGLFYGYTF
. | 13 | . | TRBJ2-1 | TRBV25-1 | TGTGCCAGCAGTGTTGACCCGTACAATGAGCAGTTCTTC | CASSVDPYNEQFF
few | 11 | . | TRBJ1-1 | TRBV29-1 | TGCAGCGTTGAAACTGGGACTGAAGCTTTCTTT | CSVETGTEAFF
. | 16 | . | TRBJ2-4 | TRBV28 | TGTGCCAGCAGTTTAATCGGGGGCCGAGCCAAAAACATTCAGTACTTC | CASSLIGGRAKNIQYF
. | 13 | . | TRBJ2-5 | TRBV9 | TGTGCCAGCAGCGTAGCAGGGTCGGAGACCCAGTACTTC | CASSVAGSETQYF
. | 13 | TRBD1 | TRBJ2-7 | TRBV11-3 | TGTGCCAGCAGCCCCGACAGGGTAGATGAGCAGTACTTC | CASSPDRVDEQYF
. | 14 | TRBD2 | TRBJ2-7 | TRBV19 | TGTGCCAGTAGTATGGCGGGAGGGACCTACGAGCAGTACTTC | CASSMAGGTYEQYF
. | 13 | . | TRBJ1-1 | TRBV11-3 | TGTGCCAGCAGCTTAACAGTGAACACTGAAGCTTTCTTT | CASSLTVNTEAFF
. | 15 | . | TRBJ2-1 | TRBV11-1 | TGTGCCAGCAGCTTATCCAGCGGAGTAGTCAATGAGCAGTTCTTC | CASSLSSGVVNEQFF
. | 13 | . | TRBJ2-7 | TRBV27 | TGTGCCAGCAGGCGAGGGGATTCCTACGAGCAGTACTTC | CASRRGDSYEQYF
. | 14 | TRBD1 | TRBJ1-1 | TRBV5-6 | TGTGCCAGCAGCCGGGGACTACAGGGGACTGAAGCTTTCTTT | CASSRGLQGTEAFF
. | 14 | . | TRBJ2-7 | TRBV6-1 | TGTGCCAGCAGTGCGAGAAGGTTAGGGGACGAGCAGTACTTC | CASSARRLGDEQYF
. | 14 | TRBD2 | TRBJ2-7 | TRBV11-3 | TGTGCCAGCACCCCCTTAGCGGGATCCTACGAGCAGTACTTC | CASTPLAGSYEQYF
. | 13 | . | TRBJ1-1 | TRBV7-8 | TGTGCCAGCAGCTTCCAGGGAGACACTGAAGCTTTCTTT | CASSFQGDTEAFF
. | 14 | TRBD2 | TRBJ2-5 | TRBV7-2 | TGTGCCAGCAGCTCCACTAGCGGGAGACAGACCCAGTACTTC | CASSSTSGRQTQYF
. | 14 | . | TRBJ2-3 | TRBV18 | TGTGCCAGCTCACCACTCCCGGGGCCAGATACGCAGTATTTT | CASSPLPGPDTQYF
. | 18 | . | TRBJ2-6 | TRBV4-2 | TGTGCCAGCAGCCACCCCAGGGGGGTTAACTCTGGGGCCAACGTCCTGACTTTC | CASSHPRGVNSGANVLTF
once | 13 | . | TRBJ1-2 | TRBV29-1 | TGCAGCGTGGTAGAAAGGGCTAACTATGGCTACACCTTC | CSVVERANYGYTF
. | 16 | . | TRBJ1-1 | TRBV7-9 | TGTGCCAGCAGCTTAGATTTCCTGGCCCTGAACACTGAAGCTTTCTTT | CASSLDFLALNTEAFF
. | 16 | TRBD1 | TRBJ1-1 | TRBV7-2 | TGTGCCAGCAGCCAGGACAGGAGCGCCATGAACACTGAAGCTTTCTTT | CASSQDRSAMNTEAFF
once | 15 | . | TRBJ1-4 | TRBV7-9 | TGTGCCAGCAGCTCAGGCTCCTGGCGGGGAGAAAAACTGTTTTTT | CASSSGSWRGEKLFF
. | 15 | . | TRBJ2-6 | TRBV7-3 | TGTGCCAGCAGCCGGTGGAGCTCTGGGGCCAACGTCCTGACTTTC | CASSRWSSGANVLTF
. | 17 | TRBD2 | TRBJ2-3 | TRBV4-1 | TGCGCCAGCAGCCTGCCGCTAGCGGGAGTGCATGAAGATACGCAGTATTTT | CASSLPLAGVHEDTQYF
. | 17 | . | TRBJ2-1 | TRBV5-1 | TGCGCCAGCACCCCCCGCCGGGACTCGCAACCTTACAATGAGCAGTTCTTC | CASTPRRDSQPYNEQFF
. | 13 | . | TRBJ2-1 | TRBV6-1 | TGTGCCAGCAGTGATGTTGTAAGAAATGAGCAGTTCTTC | CASSDVVRNEQFF
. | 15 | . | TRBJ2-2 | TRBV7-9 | TGTGCCAGCAGCTTAGTCGGGACGAACACCGGGGAGCTGTTTTTT | CASSLVGTNTGELFF
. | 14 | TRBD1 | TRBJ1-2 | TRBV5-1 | TGCGCCAGCAGCCCTACAGGGGAACGGTATGGCTACACCTTC | CASSPTGERYGYTF
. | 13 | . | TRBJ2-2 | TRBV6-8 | TGTGCCAGCAGTAGGGAAGGGGCTGAGGAGCTGTTTTTT | CASSREGAEELFF
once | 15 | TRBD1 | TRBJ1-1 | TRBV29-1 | TGCAGCGTTGTGGGGACAGGGGGCTTTGGTACTGAAGCTTTCTTT | CSVVGTGGFGTEAFF
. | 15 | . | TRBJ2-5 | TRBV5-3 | TGTGCCAGACCTAGGCCAGCGATGGAGGTAGAGACCCAGTACTTC | CARPRPAMEVETQYF
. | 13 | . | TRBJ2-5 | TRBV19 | TGTGCCAGTAGTGTTCGGACAGAAGAGACCCAGTACTTC | CASSVRTEETQYF
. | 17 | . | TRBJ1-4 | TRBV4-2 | TGTGCCAGCAGCCAAACGCCCAGGACAGCTAATTATGAAAAACTGTTTTTT | CASSQTPRTANYEKLFF
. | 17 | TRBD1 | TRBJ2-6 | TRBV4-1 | TGCGCCAGCAGCCAAGGGACAGGGTTCTCTGGGGCCAACGTCCTGACTTTC | CASSQGTGFSGANVLTF
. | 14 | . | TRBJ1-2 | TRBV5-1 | TGCGCCAGCAGCTTGGGGCAGGGAGGCTATGGCTACACCTTC | CASSLGQGGYGYTF
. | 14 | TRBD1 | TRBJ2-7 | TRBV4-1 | TGCGCCAGCAGCCGGACAGGGCTATCCTACGAGCAGTACTTC | CASSRTGLSYEQYF
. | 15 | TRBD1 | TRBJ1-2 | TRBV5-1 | TGCGCCAGCAGCTTGGCTGGACAGGGGTCCTATGGCTACACCTTC | CASSLAGQGSYGYTF
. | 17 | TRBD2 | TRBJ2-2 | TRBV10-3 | TGTGCCATCTCCGGGACTAGCGGGAGGGGTTACACCGGGGAGCTGTTTTTT | CAISGTSGRGYTGELFF
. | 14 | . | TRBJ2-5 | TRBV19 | TGTGCCAGTAGTATCCGAAAGGGGGGAGAGACCCAGTACTTC | CASSIRKGGETQYF
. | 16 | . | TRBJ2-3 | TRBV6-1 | TGTGCCAGCAGTGAACGAGCAAGGGGGGGCACAGATACGCAGTATTTT | CASSERARGGTDTQYF
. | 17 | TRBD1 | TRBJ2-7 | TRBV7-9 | TGTGCCAGCAGCTTAGGAGGACAGGGCGTGATAGACTACGAGCAGTACTTC | CASSLGGQGVIDYEQYF
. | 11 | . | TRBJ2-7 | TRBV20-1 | TGCAGTGCCTTACCTAGGTACGAGCAGTACTTC | CSALPRYEQYF
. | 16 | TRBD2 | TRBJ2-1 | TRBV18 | TGTGCCAGCTCGCCTAGCGGTCTAGCGGGAGGCAATGAGCAGTTCTTC | CASSPSGLAGGNEQFF
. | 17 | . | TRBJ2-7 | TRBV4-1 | TGCGCCAGCAGCCAAGATCATCTCAGGGCTAGCTCCTACGAGCAGTACTTC | CASSQDHLRASSYEQYF
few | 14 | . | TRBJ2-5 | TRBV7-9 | TGTGCCAGCAGCTTACTAGGCCGGGAAGAGACCCAGTACTTC | CASSLLGREETQYF
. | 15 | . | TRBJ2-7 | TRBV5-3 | TGTGCCAGAAGCCTCCCCCATAGATGGTCCTACGAGCAGTACTTC | CARSLPHRWSYEQYF
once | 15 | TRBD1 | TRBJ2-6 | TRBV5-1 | TGCGCCAGCAGCTCGACAGGGCCAGGGGCCAACGTCCTGACTTTC | CASSSTGPGANVLTF
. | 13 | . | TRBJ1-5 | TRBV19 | TGTGCCAGTAGTGAAACAGGAGGACAGCCCCAGCATTTT | CASSETGGQPQHF
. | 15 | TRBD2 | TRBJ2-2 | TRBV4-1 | TGCGCCAGCAGCCGGACCGGATTAGCGGGCGGGGAGCTGTTTTTT | CASSRTGLAGGELFF
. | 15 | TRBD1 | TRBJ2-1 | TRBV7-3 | TGTGCCAGCAGCCGCCGACAGGGGTCCTACAATGAGCAGTTCTTC | CASSRRQGSYNEQFF
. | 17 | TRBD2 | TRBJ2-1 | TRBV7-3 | TGTGCCAGCAGCTCTACAGGGCGGATGGCTAGCGGGTCTGAGCAGTTCTTC | CASSSTGRMASGSEQFF
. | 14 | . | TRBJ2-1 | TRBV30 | TGTGCCTGGAGCGCGGGACTCTTCCCAAATGAGCAGTTCTTC | CAWSAGLFPNEQFF
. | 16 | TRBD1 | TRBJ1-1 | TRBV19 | TGTGCCAGTGCACGGGACAGGGATTCGATGGGCACTGAAGCTTTCTTT | CASARDRDSMGTEAFF
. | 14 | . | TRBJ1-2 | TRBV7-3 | TGTGCCAGCAGCTCCGCCGGGACACCTTATGGCTACACCTTC | CASSSAGTPYGYTF
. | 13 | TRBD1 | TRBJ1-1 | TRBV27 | TGTGCCAGCAGTTGGGACAGGAGGACTGAAGCTTTCTTT | CASSWDRRTEAFF
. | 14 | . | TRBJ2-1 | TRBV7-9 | TGTGCCAGCAGCTTAGGGACGGGATACAATGAGCAGTTCTTC | CASSLGTGYNEQFF
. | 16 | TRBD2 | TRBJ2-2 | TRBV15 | TGTGCCACCAGCAGGGGACTAGGCGTTGTCACCGGGGAGCTGTTTTTT | CATSRGLGVVTGELFF